Here is one T cell receptor (beta chain) with its context. Its matching antigen is unknown. Germline CDR1 reads SNHLY; CDR2 reads FYNNEI. The CDR3 runs to 13 residues. Trimming stripped 4 bases from V and 6 bases from J, with 13 bases between. The data were taken from a study of OX40 agonist ivuxolimab in advanced cancers. Study observations and caveats: Near-lowest levels of clonal expansion characterized partial responders at 0.1-3.0 mg/kg. CD4+ and CD8+ T cells in blood underwent clonal expansion by week 6 at 0.1 to 3.0 mg/kg. The investigators did not determine what antigen specificity the expanded peripheral T cells had.

Data came from immunoSEQ multiplex PCR; TCRdb stores just in-frame clones and leaves some out. The profile covers about 77,000 clones, with 85% appearing a single time and roughly 0.7% taken by the ten largest. The starting material was CD4+ or CD8+ T cells sorted from blood, obtained in a trial of the OX40 agonist ivuxolimab. The J gene is TRBJ2-7, the V gene TRBV2; D perhaps matches TRBD1 (6 bases). This clonotype was obtained from an adult with an advanced solid tumor such as melanoma, head and neck, liver or kidney cancer. CDR3 nucleotide sequence: TGTGCCAGCAGTGCGCAGGGGATAGGCGAGCAGTACTTC. Translating it yields CASSAQGIGEQYF.